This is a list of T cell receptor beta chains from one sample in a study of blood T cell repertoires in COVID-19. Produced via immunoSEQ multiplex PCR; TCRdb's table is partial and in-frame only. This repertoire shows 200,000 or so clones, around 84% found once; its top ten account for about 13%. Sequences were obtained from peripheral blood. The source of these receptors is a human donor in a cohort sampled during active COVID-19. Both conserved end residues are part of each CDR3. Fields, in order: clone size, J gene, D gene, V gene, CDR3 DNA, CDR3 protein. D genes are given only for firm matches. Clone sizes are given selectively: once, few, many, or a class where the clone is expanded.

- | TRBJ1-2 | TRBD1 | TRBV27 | TGTGCCAGCAGTTGGAGGCAGGGGGATGGCTACACCTTC | CASSWRQGDGYTF
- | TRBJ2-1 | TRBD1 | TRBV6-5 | TGTGCCAGCCGGGACAGGGGCGATGAGCAGTTCTTC | CASRDRGDEQFF
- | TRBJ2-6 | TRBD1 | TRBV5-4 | TGTGCCAGCAGCTTTCGGACAGGTTCCTCTAGCTCTGGGGCCAACGTCCTGACTTTC | CASSFRTGSSSSGANVLTF
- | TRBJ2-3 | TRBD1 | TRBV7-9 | TGTGCCAGCAGCTTAGGGGACAGGGGGGACTCAGATACGCAGTATTTT | CASSLGDRGDSDTQYF
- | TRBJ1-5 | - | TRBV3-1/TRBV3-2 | TGTGCCAGCAGCCAAGTTCCCGGGTTCGGGCAGCCCCAGCATTTT | CASSQVPGFGQPQHF
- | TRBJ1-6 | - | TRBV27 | TGTGCCAGCAGTCTCCACAGGGTGGAAAATTCACCCCTCCACTTT | CASSLHRVENSPLHF
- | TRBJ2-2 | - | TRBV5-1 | TGCGCCAGCAGCTTCCCTCAGGGGTTCACCGGGGAGCTGTTTTTT | CASSFPQGFTGELFF
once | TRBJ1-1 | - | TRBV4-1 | TGCGCCAGCAGCCGGGCAGGGGAAGGGAACACTGAAGCTTTCTTT | CASSRAGEGNTEAFF
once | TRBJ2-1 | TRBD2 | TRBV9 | TGTGCCAGCAGCGTAGAGGGCCCAACAACTAGCGGGAGAAGGGGCAATGAGCAGTTCTTC | CASSVEGPTTSGRRGNEQFF
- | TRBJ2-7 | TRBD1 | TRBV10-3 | TGTGCCATCAGCCACCAACCCCGGACAGGGGGCCTCGGCGAGCAGTACTTC | CAISHQPRTGGLGEQYF
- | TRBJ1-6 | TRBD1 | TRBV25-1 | TGTGCCAGCAGTGAATCTGGCAGGGGGATTTCACCCCTCCACTTT | CASSESGRGISPLHF
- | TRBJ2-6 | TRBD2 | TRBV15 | TGTGCCACCAGCAGAACGGGGGGCTCTGGGGCCAACGTCCTGACTTTC | CATSRTGGSGANVLTF
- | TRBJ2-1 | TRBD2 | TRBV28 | TGTGCCAGCAGTCCCACGGGAGGGCCAATGAGTGAGCAGTTCTTC | CASSPTGGPMSEQFF
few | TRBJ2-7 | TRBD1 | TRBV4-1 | TGCGCCAGCAGCCGGGGGACAGCGAATTACGAGCAGTACTTC | CASSRGTANYEQYF
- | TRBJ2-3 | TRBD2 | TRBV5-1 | TGCGCCAGCAGCTCTAGCGGAACCTCAGATACGCAGTATTTT | CASSSSGTSDTQYF
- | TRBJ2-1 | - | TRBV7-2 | TGTGCCAGCAGCTCCGGTGGGGCGGCGCTTTACAATGAGCAGTTCTTC | CASSSGGAALYNEQFF
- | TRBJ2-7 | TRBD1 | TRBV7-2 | TGTGCCAGCAGCTTTCGGACAGGTCAATCGAGCGAGCAGTACTTC | CASSFRTGQSSEQYF
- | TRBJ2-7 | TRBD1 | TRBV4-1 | TGCGCCAGCAGCCAGGGTACAGGGGGCGGTTCCTACGAGCAGTACTTC | CASSQGTGGGSYEQYF
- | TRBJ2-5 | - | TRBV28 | TGTGCCAGCAGTTTGGGGGGGCGGCAAGAGACCCAGTACTTC | CASSLGGRQETQYF
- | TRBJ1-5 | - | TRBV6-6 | TGTGCCAGCAGTTTTTCGGCGGGCAATCAGCCCCAGCATTTT | CASSFSAGNQPQHF
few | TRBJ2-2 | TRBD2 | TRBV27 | TGTGCCAGCAGTCCTCCGGGACTAGCGGGACCCGGGGAGCTGTTTTTT | CASSPPGLAGPGELFF
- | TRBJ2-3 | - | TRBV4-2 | TGTGCCAGCAGCCAAGGATTGCTCAGGGGCCCAGATACGCAGTATTTT | CASSQGLLRGPDTQYF
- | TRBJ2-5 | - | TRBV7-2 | TGTGCCAGCAGCGGGCCAGAAAGCGGACTGACGACCCAGTACTTC | CASSGPESGLTTQYF
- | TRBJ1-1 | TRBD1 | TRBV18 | TGTGCCAGCTCACTTACCGTTGGGACAGGGAAGAACACTGAAGCTTTCTTT | CASSLTVGTGKNTEAFF